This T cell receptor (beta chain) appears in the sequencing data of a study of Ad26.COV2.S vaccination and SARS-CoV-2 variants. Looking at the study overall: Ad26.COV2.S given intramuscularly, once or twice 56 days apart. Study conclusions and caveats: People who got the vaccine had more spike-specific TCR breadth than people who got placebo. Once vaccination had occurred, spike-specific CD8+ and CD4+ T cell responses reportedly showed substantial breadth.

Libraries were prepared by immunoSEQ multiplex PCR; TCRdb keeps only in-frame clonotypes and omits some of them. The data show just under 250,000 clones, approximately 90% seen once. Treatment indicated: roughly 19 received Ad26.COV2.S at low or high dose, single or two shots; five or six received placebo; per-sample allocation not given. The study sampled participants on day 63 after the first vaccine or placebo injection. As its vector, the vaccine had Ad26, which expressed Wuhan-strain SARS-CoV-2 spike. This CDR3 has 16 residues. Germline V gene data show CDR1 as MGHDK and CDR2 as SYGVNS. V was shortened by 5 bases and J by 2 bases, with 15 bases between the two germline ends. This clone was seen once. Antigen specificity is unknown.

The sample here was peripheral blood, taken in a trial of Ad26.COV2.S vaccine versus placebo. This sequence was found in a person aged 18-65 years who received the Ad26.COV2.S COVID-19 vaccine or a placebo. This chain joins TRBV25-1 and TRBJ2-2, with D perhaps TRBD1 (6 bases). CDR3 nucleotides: TGTGCCAGCAGTACAGGGTACAACTATAACACCGGGGAGCTGTTTTTT. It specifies CASSTGYNYNTGELFF. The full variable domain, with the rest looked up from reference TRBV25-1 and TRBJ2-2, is EADIYQTPRYLVIGTGKKITLECSQTMGHDKMYWYQQDPGMELHLIHYSYGVNSTEKGDLSSESTVSRIRTEHFPLTLESARPSHTSQYLCASSTGYNYNTGELFFGEGSRLTVL.